What follows are 14 T cell receptor beta chains derived from one specimen sequenced in a study of T cell responses to AZD1222 COVID-19 vaccine (dated by TCRdb to the early 2020s). The sample's time point, from its label and the paper: baseline before first vaccination. The library was produced with the immunoSEQ multiplex PCR assay. Drawn from immuneACCESS, this table holds only the in-frame rearrangements with V and J called that TCRdb kept. Clones are partly lost; checked studies trace under half to an unresolved V gene and leave the rest unexplained. Counted in this sample were 150,000 to 200,000 clones; about nine tenths of them appeared once. The ten largest clones represent under 8% of the sample. This specimen was peripheral blood, taken on day 0 of AZD1222 vaccination. The source of these receptors is an adult in good health.

The V gene is TRBV7-9, the J gene TRBJ1-1; D is unclear. Trimming shortened V by 0 bases and J by 0 bases, and 5 bases separated the two germline ends. The CDR3 totals 14 residues. Germline CDR1 SEHNR, CDR2 FQNEAQ (reference sequence). The CDR3: CASSLALMNTEAFF. The CDR3 region has the DNA TGTGCCAGCAGCTTAGCGCTCATGAACACTGAAGCTTTCTTT. The full variable domain, with the rest looked up from reference TRBV7-9 and TRBJ1-1, is DTGVSQNPRHKITKRGQNVTFRCDPISEHNRLYWYRQTLGQGPEFLTYFQNEAQLEKSRLLSDRFSAERPKGSFSTLEIQRTEQGDSAMYLCASSLALMNTEAFFGQGTRLTVV.

This chain joins TRBV28 and TRBJ1-4; 8 nucleotides agree with TRBD1. CDR1 and CDR2 (germline): MDHEN, SYDVKM. The CDR3 totals 19 residues. V shed 5 bases and J 8 bases; nucleotides not matched to a gene: 22. The CDR3 is CASSLPGQANWAPSEKLFF. CDR3 coding DNA: TGTGCCAGCAGTCTACCGGGACAGGCCAATTGGGCCCCCAGCGAAAAACTGTTTTTT.

The chain employs TRBV9 and TRBJ2-6, with D possibly called TRBD1 or TRBD2 (5 bases each). This CDR3 spans 18 amino acids. Germline CDR1 is SGDLS and CDR2 is YYNGEE. V was shortened by 3 bases and J by 3 bases, with 19 bases between the two germline ends. The CDR3 DNA reads TGTGCCAGCAGCGCATGGGGGAGACTTTTGGATGGGGCCAACGTCCTGACTTTC. Translated: CASSAWGRLLDGANVLTF.

The chain uses TRBV6-5 and TRBJ2-1; tentative D call: TRBD2 (6 bases). The CDR3 is 14 residues long. Trimming took 4 bases from V and 2 from J, leaving 9 bases between them. The V gene's germline CDR1 is MNHEY and CDR2 SVGAGI. In nucleotides, the CDR3 is TGTGCCAGCAGTTCCGGCGGGACCTACAATGAGCAGTTCTTC. Translated: CASSSGGTYNEQFF.

This chain joins TRBV18 and TRBJ2-2; 12 nucleotides align to TRBD2. Germline V gives CDR1 KGHSH, CDR2 LQKENI. This CDR3 comprises 18 residues. The J segment lost 6 bases and the V segment lost 3 bases, leaving 11 bases of the junction unmatched. The CDR3 region is CASSPLTSGGPVAGELFF. In nucleotides, the CDR3 is TGTGCCAGCTCACCTCTGACTAGCGGGGGCCCCGTGGCCGGGGAGCTGTTTTTT.

This chain connects TRBV4-1 to TRBJ2-7; no definite D call. The germline V gene has CDR1 MGHRA and CDR2 YSYEKL. The CDR3 totals 13 residues. V lost 0 bases, J lost 6 bases, and 9 bases lay in between. In DNA form, the CDR3 reads TGCGCCAGCAGCCAAGATGCAATGGGCGAGCAGTACTTC. It is translated as CASSQDAMGEQYF.

The chain uses TRBV9 and TRBJ2-7; the match to TRBD1 covers 7 bases. CDR1 is SGDLS and CDR2 is YYNGEE in the germline V gene. The CDR3 length is 12 residues. The CDR3 bases are TGTGCATCGGGACAGACTTCCTACGAGCAGTACTTC. It encodes CASGQTSYEQYF.

The V call is TRBV7-2, the J call TRBJ2-4; D is ambiguous. Trimming pared 1 base from V and 7 bases from J, leaving 11 bases between. The length of the CDR3 is 14 residues. Germline V gives CDR1 SGHTA, CDR2 FQGNSA. CDR3 protein: CASSLGAPWNIQYF. In DNA form, the CDR3 reads TGTGCCAGCAGCTTAGGGGCCCCCTGGAACATTCAGTACTTC.

The J gene is TRBJ1-2, the V gene TRBV6-5; 10 nucleotides align to TRBD1. Germline values: CDR1 MNHEY, CDR2 SVGAGI. CDR3 length: 14 amino acids. The trim removed 5 bases at V and 3 bases at J, leaving 3 bases unmatched. The CDR3 sequence is CASSRTGGDYGYTF. CDR3 sequence (DNA): TGTGCCAGCAGTAGGACAGGGGGAGACTATGGCTACACCTTC.

V gene TRBV6-1 combines with J gene TRBJ2-6; D ambiguous. CDR1 is MNHNS, CDR2 SASEGT, per germline. The V end lost 3 bases, the J end lost 0 bases, and 15 bases lay between the germline ends. The CDR3 is 18 residues long. CDR3 region: CASSERRIGYSGANVLTF. The CDR3 DNA reads TGTGCCAGCAGTGAGCGACGGATCGGGTACTCTGGGGCCAACGTCCTGACTTTC.

CDR3 DNA: TGTGCCATCAGTGACCCACCAGGGAGCTCCTACGAGCAGTACTTC. Translation gives CAISDPPGSSYEQYF. The V gene is TRBV10-3, the J gene TRBJ2-7; D may be TRBD1 or TRBD2 (5 bases each). Germline V gene sequence: CDR1 ENHRY, CDR2 SYGVKD. Trimming left V 3 bases short and J 0 bases short, with 12 bases between. CDR3 size: 15 residues.

The chain is built from TRBV19 and TRBJ1-5; D is uncertain. In germline, CDR1 is LNHDA, CDR2 SQIVND (reference sequence). The CDR3 runs 15 residues. V lost 3 bases to trimming and J lost 4 bases, with 13 bases between them. The CDR3: CASSISGGVNQPQHF. The CDR3 bases are TGTGCCAGTAGTATTTCAGGCGGGGTAAATCAGCCCCAGCATTTT.

The V and J genes are TRBV6-6 and TRBJ1-4; the match to TRBD1 covers 9 bases. Germline V gene data show CDR1 as MNHNY and CDR2 as SVGAGI (reference sequence). This CDR3 is built from 19 residues. The ends lost 5 bases at V and 0 bases at J; junction bases unmatched: 13. The CDR3 protein is CASSHPDRGIRATNEKLFF. CDR3 nucleotides: TGTGCCAGCAGTCACCCGGACAGGGGAATTCGGGCAACTAATGAAAAACTGTTTTTT.

Notes on this clone: Distinct nucleotide sequences in the sample also encode this CDR3. The chain has TRBV29-1 and TRBJ1-5, with D maybe TRBD1 (5 bases). Trimming took 5 bases from V and 1 from J, leaving 9 bases between them. Germline-derived CDR1 and CDR2 are SQVTM and ANQGSEA. There are 13 residues in the CDR3. CDR3 amino acids: CSVRTGSNQPQHF. CDR3 coding DNA: TGCAGCGTTAGAACAGGCAGCAATCAGCCCCAGCATTTT.